A single sample is the source of the 21 T cell receptor beta chains below, sequenced in a study of CD8 T cells in ankylosing spondylitis. MiXCR was run by TCRdb on the 5' RACE reads, yielding one entry per CDR3 protein. The data show around 130,000 distinct CDR3 sequences, about 6.4% seen once. Sample: blood, either unsorted or a sorted T cell fraction (not recorded which). These receptors were obtained from a male donor with ankylosing spondylitis or in good health (not recorded which).

This clonotype was seen many times. V and J are TRBV28 and TRBJ2-3; 14 positions match TRBD2. Germline values: CDR1 MDHEN, CDR2 SYDVKM. The trim removed 5 bases at V and 3 bases at J, leaving 4 bases unmatched. This CDR3 spans 16 amino acids. CDR3 protein: CASSQGLAGETDTQYF. CDR3 DNA sequence: TGTGCCAGCAGTCAGGGACTAGCGGGAGAGACAGATACGCAGTATTTT. Complete variable domain (other parts from reference TRBV28 and TRBJ2-3): DVKVTQSSRYLVKRTGEKVFLECVQDMDHENMFWYRQDPGLGLRLIYFSYDVKMKEKGDIPEGYSVSREKKERFSLILESASTNQTSMYLCASSQGLAGETDTQYFGPGTRLTVL.

This clonotype was seen ten or more times. The chain couples TRBV6-1 to TRBJ2-2, with a tentative D call TRBD2 (5 bases). The CDR3 contains 15 residues. The germline V and J ends were trimmed by 6 bases and 1 base, with 12 bases remaining between them. Germline V CDR1 and CDR2: MNHNS, SASEGT. The CDR3 sequence is CASRKDGMNTGELFF. CDR3 in DNA: TGTGCCAGCAGAAAGGACGGGATGAACACCGGGGAGCTGTTTTTT.

This clonotype was counted many times. This chain links TRBV6-1 with TRBJ1-2; D is perhaps TRBD1 (5 bases). Trimming took off 5 bases at V and 5 bases at J, with 21 bases between the two ends. Per germline, CDR1 MNHNS and CDR2 SASEGT. There are 16 residues in the CDR3. CDR3 loop: CASSPAKRQGYYGYTF. Here the CDR3 DNA reads TGTGCCAGCAGTCCGGCCAAACGGCAGGGCTATTATGGCTACACCTTC.

This chain connects TRBV12-3 or TRBV12-4 to TRBJ1-1, with D tentatively TRBD1 (5 bases). The CDR3 length is 13 residues. V lost 5 bases and J lost 2, with 9 bases in between. The CDR3 DNA is TGTGCCAGCAGTCAACAGGTTAACACTGAAGCTTTCTTT. Protein product: CASSQQVNTEAFF.

This clonotype has ten or more counts. This sequence joins TRBV20-1 and TRBJ2-5; 8 nucleotides match TRBD2. V dropped 5 bases and J dropped 0; count of bases not matched to a gene: 11. The CDR3 covers 16 residues. Germline lookup yields CDR1 DFQATT and CDR2 SNEGSKA (reference sequence). The CDR3 DNA follows: TGCAGTGCTCCTCCACTACTAGCGGAGAACCAAGAGACCCAGTACTTC. It translates to CSAPPLLAENQETQYF.

This clonotype was seen many times. This rearrangement joins TRBV5-8 to TRBJ1-4; tentatively, D is TRBD1 (5 bases). The germline gives CDR1 SGHTS, CDR2 YDEGEE. This CDR3 spans 15 amino acids. V was pared by 4 bases and J by 8 bases, with 18 bases between. CDR3 nucleotides: TGTGCCAGCAGCAGCGGGACCGGGGGGGACGAAAAACTGTTTTTT. Protein product: CASSSGTGGDEKLFF.

This clonotype was recorded many times. The CDR3 nucleotides read TGTGCCAGCAGCTTCGGGGGTACCACAGGAGCTTTCTTT. Protein product: CASSFGGTTGAFF. This chain joins TRBV7-2 and TRBJ1-1; possible D gene TRBD1, 5 bases. V was pared by 3 bases and J by 10 bases, with 15 bases between. Germline CDR1 is SGHTA and CDR2 is FQGNSA. This CDR3 region has 13 residues.

This clonotype appeared many times. The chain uses TRBV20-1 and TRBJ2-7; 10 bases fit TRBD2. The CDR3 length is 13 residues. The junction had 6 bases not matched to a gene; V was cut back by 5 bases and J by 5 bases. Germline-derived CDR1 and CDR2 are DFQATT and SNEGSKA (reference sequence). For the CDR3, the DNA is TGCAGTGCTCGAGCGGGGGGGCAGGACGAGCAGTACTTC. This sequence encodes CSARAGGQDEQYF.

This clonotype was counted at least ten times. The V and J genes are TRBV19 and TRBJ2-7, with 12 bases lining up with TRBD2. The germline V gene has CDR1 LNHDA and CDR2 SQIVND (reference sequence). The trim removed 6 bases at V and 4 bases at J, leaving 4 bases unmatched. This CDR3 region has 14 residues. CDR3 protein: CASSETSGGYEQYF. The DNA for the CDR3 is TGTGCCAGTAGCGAGACTAGCGGGGGTTACGAGCAGTACTTC.

The CDR3 coding sequence is TGCAGTGCTAGACAAGTGAACACCGGGGAGCTGTTTTTT. Protein: CSARQVNTGELFF. This chain links TRBV20-1 with TRBJ2-2; D not resolved. The CDR3 extends over 13 amino acids. Per germline, CDR1 DFQATT and CDR2 SNEGSKA (reference sequence). The V end was cut by 2 bases, the J end by 1 base, with 5 bases between.

In its sample, this clonotype was seen many times. CDR3 protein: CSVGGAGANVLTF. The CDR3 DNA reads TGCAGCGTGGGAGGGGCCGGGGCCAACGTCCTGACTTTC. The chain is built from TRBV29-1 and TRBJ2-6; TRBD2 agrees at 7 bases. The germline V gene has CDR1 SQVTM and CDR2 ANQGSEA. V trimming: 6 bases; J trimming: 4 bases; junction bases outside the gene matches: 3. This CDR3 contains 13 residues.

This clonotype was counted ten times or more. The chain joins TRBV11-1 to TRBJ2-1; 8 nucleotides match TRBD2. V shed 3 bases, J shed 9 bases, and the junction held 10 bases outside the gene matches. CDR3 length: 15 amino acids. Germline V gene lookup returns CDR1 SGHAT and CDR2 FQDESV (reference sequence). The CDR3 protein is CASSFVGGAFSEQFF. For the CDR3, the DNA is TGTGCCAGCAGCTTTGTCGGGGGGGCCTTCAGTGAGCAGTTCTTC.

This clonotype was seen ten or more times. CDR3 sequence reads: CSARGRPPRNTEAFF. For the CDR3, the DNA is TGCAGTGCTAGAGGTAGGCCCCCCAGGAACACTGAAGCTTTCTTT. J is TRBJ1-1 and V is TRBV20-1; D call uncertain. Trimming shortened V by 1 base and J by 1 base, and 13 bases separated the two germline ends. The germline CDR1 and CDR2 sequences are DFQATT and SNEGSKA (reference sequence). CDR3 length: 15 residues.

This clonotype was detected many times. The V gene is TRBV18, the J gene TRBJ2-1, with no clear D. Germline loops: CDR1 KGHSH, CDR2 LQKENI. The CDR3 has 15 residues. Trimming left V 0 bases short and J 8 bases short, with 14 bases between. The CDR3 reads CASSPPPGLSHEQFF. The CDR3 coding sequence is TGTGCCAGCTCACCACCGCCTGGCCTGAGCCATGAGCAGTTCTTC. Complete variable domain (other parts from reference TRBV18 and TRBJ2-1): NAGVMQNPRHLVRRRGQEARLRCSPMKGHSHVYWYRQLPEEGLKFMVYLQKENIIDESGMPKERFSAEFPKEGPSILRIQQVVRGDSAAYFCASSPPPGLSHEQFFGPGTRLTVL.

This clonotype has at least ten counts. The chain uses TRBV5-1 and TRBJ1-2, with TRBD1 matching 12 bases. This CDR3 contains 22 residues. With 0 bases clipped from V and 4 bases from J, the junction kept 22 bases outside the gene matches. Germline CDR1 is SGHRS and CDR2 is YFSETQ. In DNA form, the CDR3 reads TGCGCCAGCAGCTTGGCAGGGTCCCGGGGACAGGGGGCGTTTAAGACGATCTATGGCTACACCTTC. Encoded protein: CASSLAGSRGQGAFKTIYGYTF.

The chain recombines TRBV7-8 with TRBJ2-1; 10 nucleotides match TRBD2. The germline V gene has CDR1 SGHVS and CDR2 FQNEAQ. J lost 4 bases, V lost 4 bases, and 7 bases had no gene match. The CDR3 length is 16 residues. CDR3 sequence reads: CASSSTRTSGYNEQFF. As DNA, the CDR3 is TGTGCCAGCAGCTCAACCAGGACTAGCGGATACAATGAGCAGTTCTTC. The entire variable domain, with the rest obtained from reference TRBV7-8 and TRBJ2-1, is as follows: GAGVSQSPRYKVAKRGQDVALRCDPISGHVSLFWYQQALGQGPEFLTYFQNEAQLDKSGLPSDRFFAERPEGSVSTLKIQRTQQEDSAVYLCASSSTRTSGYNEQFFGPGTRLTVL.

This clonotype has ten or more counts. The chain employs TRBV3-1 and TRBJ2-4; tentatively, D is TRBD2 (5 bases). Germline assignment: CDR1 LGHDT and CDR2 YNNKEL (reference sequence). This CDR3 spans 13 amino acids. V lost 1 base and J lost 8, with 9 bases in between. The CDR3 protein is CASSQGTGYIQYF. The CDR3 coding sequence is TGTGCCAGCAGCCAAGGGACTGGCTACATTCAGTACTTC.

The table lists this clonotype with many counts. The CDR3 loop is CASSLDGRIRDTQYF. DNA of the CDR3: TGTGCCAGCAGCTTAGATGGCCGGATTCGGGATACGCAGTATTTT. The chain combines TRBV11-2 with TRBJ2-3; unclear D gene. V lost 0 bases and J 6 bases, leaving 13 bases between the germline ends. CDR1 is SGHAT and CDR2 is FQNNGV in the germline V gene. The CDR3 totals 15 residues.

There are many counts of this clonotype. The rearrangement uses TRBV7-3 and TRBJ2-2; 9 bases are a match to TRBD1. Germline loops: CDR1 SGHTA, CDR2 FQGTGA. The CDR3 runs 15 residues. V shed 5 bases and J 6 bases; nucleotides not matched to a gene: 7. The CDR3 protein is CASSRGDRVPGELFF. The DNA for the CDR3 is TGTGCCAGCAGCAGAGGGGACAGGGTACCCGGGGAGCTGTTTTTT.

The chain has TRBV4-3 and TRBJ2-7; the D is unclear. Trimming removed 0 bases at V and 3 bases at J, with 15 bases between. CDR1 is LGHNA, CDR2 YSLEER, per germline. This CDR3 region has 16 residues. DNA for the CDR3: TGCGCCAGCAGCCAAGAAGGCGGTCAACGCTTCTACGAGCAGTACTTC. Amino acid sequence: CASSQEGGQRFYEQYF.

In its sample, this clonotype was seen many times. The chain couples TRBV10-3 to TRBJ2-7; 14 nucleotides agree with TRBD2. CDR1 ENHRY and CDR2 SYGVKD come from the germline V gene. The CDR3 runs to 17 residues. Trimming cost V 4 bases and J 2 bases; bases outside gene matches: 7. CDR3 in amino acids: CAISGGSTSGRAYEQYF. CDR3 in DNA: TGTGCCATCAGTGGGGGTTCGACTAGCGGGAGGGCCTACGAGCAGTACTTC.